This entry lists 9 T cell receptor beta chains sequenced from one sample in a study of T cells in Graves' hyperthyroidism and ophthalmopathy. There were TCR beta CDR3 regions amplified from RNA transcripts. The TCR CDR3 first-round RT-PCR relied on the HTBI primer set. Using its own MiXCR run on the multiplex PCR reads, TCRdb lists one record per CDR3 protein. The sample holds a few hundred thousand distinct CDR3 sequences, 15% to 19% seen once. The source material was blood. These receptors were obtained from a woman aged 25 to 39 with Graves' hyperthyroidism.

The chain recombines TRBV28 with TRBJ2-4, with 7 bases fitting TRBD1. The germline gives CDR1 MDHEN, CDR2 SYDVKM. V gave up 5 bases and J gave up 6 bases; unmatched junction bases: 4. The CDR3 is 13 residues long. The CDR3 DNA reads TGTGCCAGCAGTGGGGACAGTTTAAACATTCAGTACTTC. The encoded protein is CASSGDSLNIQYF.

At least ten counts were recorded for this clonotype. This chain connects TRBV7-2 to TRBJ2-1, with TRBD1 matching 9 bases. V dropped 5 bases and J dropped 6; count of bases not matched to a gene: 8. The CDR3 length is 15 residues. The V gene's germline CDR1 is SGHTA and CDR2 FQGNSA. CDR3 bases: TGTGCCAGCAGCCCCTCGGGGACAGGGAGCAATGAGCAGTTCTTC. Its protein is CASSPSGTGSNEQFF.

This clonotype was found many times. This chain connects TRBV3-1 to TRBJ1-3; TRBD1 is a possible D gene (5 bases). Per the germline V gene, CDR1 is LGHDT and CDR2 is YNNKEL (reference sequence). The ends were cut back, 6 bases at V and 3 bases at J, with 12 bases in the middle. CDR3 size: 14 residues. The CDR3 region has the DNA TGTGCCAGCAGTAAAGGGGAGGATGGAAACACCATATATTTT. It encodes CASSKGEDGNTIYF.

CDR3 region: CASSQDMGTGELFF. The CDR3 DNA reads TGCGCCAGCAGCCAAGATATGGGAACCGGGGAGCTGTTTTTT. This chain joins TRBV4-1 and TRBJ2-2; D is ambiguous. The CDR3 extends over 14 amino acids. CDR1 is MGHRA, CDR2 YSYEKL, per germline. Trimming shortened V by 0 bases and J by 5 bases, and 7 bases separated the two germline ends.

The CDR3 here is CASSVESSGASYNEQFF. The DNA of the CDR3 is TGTGCCAGCAGCGTAGAGTCTAGCGGGGCGTCCTACAATGAGCAGTTCTTC. The V and J genes are TRBV9 and TRBJ2-1; TRBD2 matches 9 bases. Germline V gives CDR1 SGDLS, CDR2 YYNGEE. With V trimmed by 0 bases and J by 1 base, 5 bases remained unmatched. CDR3 size: 17 residues. The full variable domain, completed using reference TRBV9 and TRBJ2-1, is DSGVTQTPKHLITATGQRVTLRCSPRSGDLSVYWYQQSLDQGLQFLIQYYNGEERAKGNILERFSAQQFPDLHSELNLSSLELGDSALYFCASSVESSGASYNEQFFGPGTRLTVL.

This sequence joins TRBV10-3 and TRBJ1-5, with unresolved D. The V and J ends lost 5 bases and 5 bases respectively, with 7 bases between them. Looked up from germline, CDR1 is ENHRY and CDR2 is SYGVKD. The CDR3 is made up of 12 amino acids. The CDR3 protein is CAISTSDQPQHF. For the CDR3, the DNA is TGTGCCATCAGTACGTCCGATCAGCCCCAGCATTTT.

A few counts support this clonotype. The chain couples TRBV9 to TRBJ2-2; D is uncertain. CDR3 length: 16 residues. Trimming removed 0 bases at V and 4 bases at J, with 13 bases between. Germline CDR1 reads SGDLS; CDR2 reads YYNGEE. The CDR3 here is CASSVEDTKGTGELFF. For the CDR3, the DNA is TGTGCCAGCAGCGTAGAGGATACTAAGGGCACCGGGGAGCTGTTTTTT.

The table lists this clonotype with a few counts. The chain carries TRBV5-1 and TRBJ2-1, with D possibly matching TRBD2 (5 bases). Germline V CDR1 and CDR2: SGHRS, YFSETQ. This CDR3 spans 16 amino acids. The V gene lost 0 bases and the J gene lost 3 bases, with 13 bases spanning the gap. The DNA for the CDR3 is TGCGCCAGCAGCTTGGCCTCTACGAGGGTCTACAATGAGCAGTTCTTC. It translates to CASSLASTRVYNEQFF.

This clonotype was found a few times. The chain recombines TRBV7-9 with TRBJ2-5, with 7 nucleotides matching TRBD2. The length of the CDR3 is 18 residues. The V segment lost 4 bases and the J segment 9 bases; nucleotides outside the gene matches: 23. CDR1 and CDR2 (germline): SEHNR, FQNEAQ (reference sequence). DNA for the CDR3: TGTGCCAGCAGCTCCGGTGGTCGGGACTTGCTCAATCGGGGGGCCCAGTACTTC. Its protein product is CASSSGGRDLLNRGAQYF.